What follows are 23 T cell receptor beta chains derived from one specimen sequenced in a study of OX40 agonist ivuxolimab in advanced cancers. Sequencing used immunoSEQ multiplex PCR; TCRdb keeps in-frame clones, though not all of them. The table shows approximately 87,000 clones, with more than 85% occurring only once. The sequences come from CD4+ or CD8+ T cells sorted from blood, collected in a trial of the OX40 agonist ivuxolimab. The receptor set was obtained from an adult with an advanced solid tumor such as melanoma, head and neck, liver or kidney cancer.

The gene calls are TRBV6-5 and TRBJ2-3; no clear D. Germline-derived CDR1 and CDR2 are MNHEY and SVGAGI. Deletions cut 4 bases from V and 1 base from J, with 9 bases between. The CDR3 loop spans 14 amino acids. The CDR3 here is CASSFGRGTDTQYF. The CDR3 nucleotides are TGTGCCAGCAGTTTTGGACGGGGCACAGATACGCAGTATTTT.

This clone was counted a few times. The CDR3 DNA reads as TGTGCCTGGACAATAGGGGCTGATGAAGCTTTCTTT. It specifies CAWTIGADEAFF. The J gene is TRBJ1-1, the V gene TRBV30, with D maybe TRBD1 (5 bases). V was cut by 4 bases and J by 7 bases, with 13 bases left in between. The germline V gene encodes CDR1 GTSNPN and CDR2 SVGIG (reference sequence). The CDR3 is 12 residues long.

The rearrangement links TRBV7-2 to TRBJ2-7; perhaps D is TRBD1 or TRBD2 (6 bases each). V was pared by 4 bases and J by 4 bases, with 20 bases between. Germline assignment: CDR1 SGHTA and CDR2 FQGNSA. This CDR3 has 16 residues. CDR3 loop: CASSSPRYQGTYEQYF. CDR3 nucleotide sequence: TGTGCCAGCAGCTCCCCCCGGTACCAGGGGACTTACGAGCAGTACTTC.

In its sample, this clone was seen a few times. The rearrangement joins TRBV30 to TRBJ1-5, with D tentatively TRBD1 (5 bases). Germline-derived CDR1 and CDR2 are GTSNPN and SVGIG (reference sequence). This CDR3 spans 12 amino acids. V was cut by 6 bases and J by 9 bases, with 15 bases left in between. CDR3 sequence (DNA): TGTGCCTGCACAGGCGTCGGGTGGCCCCAGCATTTT. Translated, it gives CACTGVGWPQHF.

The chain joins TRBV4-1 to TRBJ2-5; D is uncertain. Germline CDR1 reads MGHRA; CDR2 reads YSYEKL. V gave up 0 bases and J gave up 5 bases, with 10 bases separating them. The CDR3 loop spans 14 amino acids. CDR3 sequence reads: CASSQELVRETQYF. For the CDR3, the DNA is TGCGCCAGCAGCCAAGAGCTGGTACGGGAGACCCAGTACTTC.

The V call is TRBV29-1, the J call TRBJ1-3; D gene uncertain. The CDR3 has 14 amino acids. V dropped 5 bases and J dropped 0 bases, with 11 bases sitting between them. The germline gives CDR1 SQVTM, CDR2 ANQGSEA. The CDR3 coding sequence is TGCAGCGTTATAGACTATACCTCTGGAAACACCATATATTTT. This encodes CSVIDYTSGNTIYF.

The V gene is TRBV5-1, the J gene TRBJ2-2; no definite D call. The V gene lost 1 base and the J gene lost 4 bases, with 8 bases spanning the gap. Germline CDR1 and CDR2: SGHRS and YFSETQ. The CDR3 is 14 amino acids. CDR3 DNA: TGCGCCAGCAGCTTGAACCGACTCACCGGGGAGCTGTTTTTT. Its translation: CASSLNRLTGELFF.

CDR3 coding DNA: TGTGCCAGCTCACCGGTGACCGTTGCAGGGCCCGACTACAATGAGCAGTTCTTC. This gives the protein CASSPVTVAGPDYNEQFF. This chain uses TRBV18 with TRBJ2-1, with D possibly being TRBD1 (5 bases). In germline, CDR1 is KGHSH, CDR2 LQKENI. The CDR3 consists of 18 residues. V was shortened by 3 bases and J by 3 bases, with 21 bases between the two germline ends. The variable domain in full, completed from reference TRBV18 and TRBJ2-1, reads NAGVMQNPRHLVRRRGQEARLRCSPMKGHSHVYWYRQLPEEGLKFMVYLQKENIIDESGMPKERFSAEFPKEGPSILRIQQVVRGDSAAYFCASSPVTVAGPDYNEQFFGPGTRLTVL.

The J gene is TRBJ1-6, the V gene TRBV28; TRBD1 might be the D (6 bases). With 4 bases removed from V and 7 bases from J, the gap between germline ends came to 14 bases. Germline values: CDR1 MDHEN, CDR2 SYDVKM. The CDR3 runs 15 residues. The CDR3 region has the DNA TGTGCCAGCAGTTATGCCGACAGGCCCAATTCACCCCTCCACTTT. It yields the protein CASSYADRPNSPLHF.

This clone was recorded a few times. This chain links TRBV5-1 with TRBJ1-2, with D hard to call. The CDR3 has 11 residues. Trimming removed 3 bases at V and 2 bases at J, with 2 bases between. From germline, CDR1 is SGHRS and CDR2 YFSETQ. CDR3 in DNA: TGCGCCAGCAGCTCCAACTATGGCTACACCTTC. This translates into CASSSNYGYTF.

The CDR3 sequence: CASSLPGRVPETQYF. CDR3 DNA sequence: TGTGCCAGCAGCTTACCCGGCAGGGTTCCTGAGACCCAGTACTTC. The chain uses TRBV13 and TRBJ2-5, with D possibly TRBD1 on 5 matching bases. Germline V gene sequence: CDR1 PRHDT, CDR2 FYEKMQ (reference sequence). This CDR3 has 15 residues. V was cut by 2 bases and J by 5 bases, with 15 bases left in between.

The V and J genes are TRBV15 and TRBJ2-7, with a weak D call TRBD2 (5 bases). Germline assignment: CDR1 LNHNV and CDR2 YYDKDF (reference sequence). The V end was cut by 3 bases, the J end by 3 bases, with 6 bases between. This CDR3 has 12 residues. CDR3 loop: CATSSSGYEQYF. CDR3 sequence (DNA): TGTGCCACCAGCAGCAGCGGCTACGAGCAGTACTTC.

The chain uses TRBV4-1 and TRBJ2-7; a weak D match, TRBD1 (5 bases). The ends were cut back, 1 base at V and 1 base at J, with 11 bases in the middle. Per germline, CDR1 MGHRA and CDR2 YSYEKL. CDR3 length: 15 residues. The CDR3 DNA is TGCGCCAGCAGCCAAGTGGCGGACAAATCCTACGAGCAGTACTTC. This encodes CASSQVADKSYEQYF.

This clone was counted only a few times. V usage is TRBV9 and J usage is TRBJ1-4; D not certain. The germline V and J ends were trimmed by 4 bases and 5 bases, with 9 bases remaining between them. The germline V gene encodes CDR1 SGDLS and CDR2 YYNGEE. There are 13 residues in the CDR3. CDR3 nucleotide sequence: TGTGCCAGCAGCCCCCCCGACAATGAAAAACTGTTTTTT. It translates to CASSPPDNEKLFF.

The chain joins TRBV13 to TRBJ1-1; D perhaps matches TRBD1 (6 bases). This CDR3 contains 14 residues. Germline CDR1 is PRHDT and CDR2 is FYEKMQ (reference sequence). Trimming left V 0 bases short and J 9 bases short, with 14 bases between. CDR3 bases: TGTGCCAGCAGCTTAGGGGGGGCAGGCTTGAAAGCTTTCTTT. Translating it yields CASSLGGAGLKAFF.

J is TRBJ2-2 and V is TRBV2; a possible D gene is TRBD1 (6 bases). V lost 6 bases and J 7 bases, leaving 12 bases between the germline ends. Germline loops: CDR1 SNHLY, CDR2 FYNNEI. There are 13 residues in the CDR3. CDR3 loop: CASRDSLGGELFF. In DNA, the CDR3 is TGTGCCAGCAGGGACAGCTTGGGCGGGGAGCTGTTTTTT.

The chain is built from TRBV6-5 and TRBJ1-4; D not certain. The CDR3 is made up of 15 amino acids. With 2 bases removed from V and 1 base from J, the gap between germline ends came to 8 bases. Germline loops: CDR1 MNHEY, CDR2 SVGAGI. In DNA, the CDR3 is TGTGCCAGCAGTTACACCGGAGGAACTAATGAAAAACTGTTTTTT. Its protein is CASSYTGGTNEKLFF.

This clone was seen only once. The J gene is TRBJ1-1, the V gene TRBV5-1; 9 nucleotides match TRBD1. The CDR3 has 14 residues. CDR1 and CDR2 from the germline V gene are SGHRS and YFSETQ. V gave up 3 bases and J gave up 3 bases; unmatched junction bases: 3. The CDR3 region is CASSSDRGDTEAFF. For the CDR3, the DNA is TGCGCCAGCAGCTCGGACAGGGGCGACACTGAAGCTTTCTTT.

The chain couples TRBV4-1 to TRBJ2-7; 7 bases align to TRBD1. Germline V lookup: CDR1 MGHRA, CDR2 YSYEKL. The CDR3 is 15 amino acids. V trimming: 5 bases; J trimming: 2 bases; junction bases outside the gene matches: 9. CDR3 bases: TGCGCCAGCAGCTTTCGACAGGGTGGGCCCTACGAGCAGTACTTC. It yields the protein CASSFRQGGPYEQYF.

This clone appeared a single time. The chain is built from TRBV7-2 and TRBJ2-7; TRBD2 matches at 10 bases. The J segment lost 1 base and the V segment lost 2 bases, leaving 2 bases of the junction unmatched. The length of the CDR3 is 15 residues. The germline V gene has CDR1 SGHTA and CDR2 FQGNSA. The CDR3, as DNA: TGTGCCAGCAGCTTAACTAGCGGGGTGTCCTACGAGCAGTACTTC. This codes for CASSLTSGVSYEQYF.

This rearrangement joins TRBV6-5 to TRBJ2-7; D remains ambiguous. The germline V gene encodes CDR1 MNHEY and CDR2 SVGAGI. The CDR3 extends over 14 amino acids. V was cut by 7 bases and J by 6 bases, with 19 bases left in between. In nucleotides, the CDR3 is TGTGCCAGCATAATACCAGTTATATACTGCGAGCAGTACTTC. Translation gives CASIIPVIYCEQYF.

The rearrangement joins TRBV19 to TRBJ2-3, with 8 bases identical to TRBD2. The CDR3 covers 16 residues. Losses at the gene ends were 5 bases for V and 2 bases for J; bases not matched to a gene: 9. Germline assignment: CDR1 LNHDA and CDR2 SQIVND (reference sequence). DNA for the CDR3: TGTGCCAGTAGTTCATTTAGCGGGGTGGACACAGATACGCAGTATTTT. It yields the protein CASSSFSGVDTDTQYF. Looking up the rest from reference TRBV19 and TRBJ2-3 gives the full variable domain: DGGITQSPKYLFRKEGQNVTLSCEQNLNHDAMYWYRQDPGQGLRLIYYSQIVNDFQKGDIAEGYSVSREKKESFPLTVTSAQKNPTAFYLCASSSFSGVDTDTQYFGPGTRLTVL.

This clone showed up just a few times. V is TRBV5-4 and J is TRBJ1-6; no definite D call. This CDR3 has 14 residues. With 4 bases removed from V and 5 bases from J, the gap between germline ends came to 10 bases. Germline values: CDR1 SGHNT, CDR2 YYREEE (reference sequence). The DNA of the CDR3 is TGTGCCAGCAGCATGACGGATCATAATTCACCCCTCCACTTT. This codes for CASSMTDHNSPLHF.